These 2 T cell receptor beta chains were sequenced from one sample in a study of shared clonotypes between healthy human individuals. Assay: immunoSEQ multiplex PCR; the TCRdb copy retains only in-frame clones and omits some. The sample consists of about 2,500,000 clones, just over 90% of them appearing once. Sequencing was done on a sample of naive CD4+ T cells sorted from blood. Subset of the sample: CD45RA+ positively selected. The receptors here all came from a man between 18 and 29 years old in good health.

The V and J genes are TRBV15 and TRBJ1-2; TRBD1 is a possible D gene (6 bases). Trimming stripped 0 bases from V and 4 bases from J, with 12 bases between. The V gene's germline CDR1 is LNHNV and CDR2 YYDKDF (reference sequence). This CDR3 has 15 residues. The CDR3 is CATSRDRGGLYGYTF. The CDR3 DNA sequence: TGTGCCACCAGCAGAGATCGTGGGGGCCTCTATGGCTACACCTTC.

The rearrangement joins TRBV2 to TRBJ1-3; no reliable D call. The CDR3 totals 15 residues. Germline lookup yields CDR1 SNHLY and CDR2 FYNNEI. The ends were cut back, 3 bases at V and 3 bases at J, with 12 bases in the middle. The CDR3 spells CASSDLRQNGNTIYF. For the CDR3, the DNA is TGTGCCAGCAGTGATCTTCGGCAGAATGGAAACACCATATATTTT. The complete variable domain, with remaining parts taken from reference TRBV2 and TRBJ1-3, reads EPEVTQTPSHQVTQMGQEVILRCVPISNHLYFYWYRQILGQKVEFLVSFYNNEISEKSEIFDDQFSVERPDGSNFTLKIRSTKLEDSAMYFCASSDLRQNGNTIYFGEGSWLTVV.